What follows are 4 T cell receptor beta chains derived from one specimen sequenced in a study of long-term antiretroviral therapy in people with HIV. At the survey level, the v3.0 immunoSEQ assay was run. Data came from immunoSEQ multiplex PCR; TCRdb stores just in-frame clones and leaves some out. The sample holds 20,000 to 25,000 clones; under 85% are singletons and the top ten take 10% to 12%. Source: unsorted PBMCs, taken 1.1 years before starting antiretroviral therapy. These TCRs come from a woman aged 40 to 55 with HIV.

The chain is built from TRBV2 and TRBJ2-7; D ambiguous. The length of the CDR3 is 12 residues. Germline CDR1 and CDR2: SNHLY and FYNNEI. The V end lost 2 bases, the J end lost 2 bases, and 4 bases lay between the germline ends. CDR3 loop: CASSESPYEQYF. CDR3 nucleotide sequence: TGTGCCAGCAGTGAAAGCCCCTACGAGCAGTACTTC. Drawing the rest from reference TRBV2 and TRBJ2-7, the complete variable domain is EPEVTQTPSHQVTQMGQEVILRCVPISNHLYFYWYRQILGQKVEFLVSFYNNEISEKSEIFDDQFSVERPDGSNFTLKIRSTKLEDSAMYFCASSESPYEQYFGPGTRLTVT.

The V and J genes are TRBV2 and TRBJ2-7; 13 bases are shared with TRBD2. This CDR3 region has 15 residues. Germline-derived CDR1 and CDR2 are SNHLY and FYNNEI. After removal of 8 bases from V and 6 bases from J, the junction contained 10 bases not matched to a gene. DNA of the CDR3: TGTGCCAGCCGGACTAGCGGGGGCGCGTCTGCCGAGCAGTACTTC. Protein product: CASRTSGGASAEQYF.

The chain employs TRBV5-1 and TRBJ2-1; D unresolved. The CDR3 loop spans 13 amino acids. Germline-derived CDR1 and CDR2 are SGHRS and YFSETQ. V shed 1 base and J shed 7 bases, with 9 bases lying between them. The CDR3 nucleotides are TGCGCCAGCAGCTTGATGACTGTTAATGAGCAGTTCTTC. It encodes CASSLMTVNEQFF.

The rearrangement links TRBV7-6 to TRBJ1-4, with 9 positions matching TRBD1. CDR3 length: 16 amino acids. After removal of 5 bases from V and 8 bases from J, the junction contained 12 bases not matched to a gene. The germline V gene has CDR1 SGHVS and CDR2 FNYEAQ. The CDR3 DNA follows: TGTGCCAGCAGCCCCCAAGGGACAGGGTCGGGGGAAAAACTGTTTTTT. Translating gives CASSPQGTGSGEKLFF.